This T cell receptor beta chain was retrieved from a study of T cells after posttransplantation cyclophosphamide. Here immunoSEQ multiplex PCR was the method, and the copy in TCRdb shows in-frame clones only, minus some. The repertoire shows roughly 35,000 clones, none seen only once; the top ten take 5.5% to 8.5%. Looked up from germline, CDR1 is SGHTS and CDR2 is YDEGEE. The CDR3 contains 14 residues. J gave up 2 bases and V 4 bases, and 5 bases lay outside the gene matches. The material sequenced was PBMCs. The sequence was obtained from a woman aged 45-60 years in good health and a related stem cell transplant donor. The V gene is TRBV5-8, the J gene TRBJ1-2; 7 nucleotides align to TRBD1. The CDR3 bases are TGTGCCAGCAGCCCAAGGACAGGAAACTATGGCTACACCTTC. It yields the protein CASSPRTGNYGYTF.